Given below is one TCR beta chain in context. These data belong to a study of blood T cell repertoires in COVID-19. Trimming stripped 4 bases from V and 3 bases from J, with 4 bases between. Germline V gene data show CDR1 as SGHTS and CDR2 as YDEGEE. This CDR3 is 11 amino acids long. Authors' processing steps: Researchers report that nucleated cell counts were estimated from reference gene primer amplification. Sequenced by immunoSEQ multiplex PCR; TCRdb stores in-frame clones only, minus some. V and J calls plus clone size are reproduced from that table; the DNA served to infer D and trimming. The data contain about 64,000 clones, 84% of them singletons.

Input material: peripheral blood. The V gene is TRBV5-8, the J gene TRBJ2-5; D remains unclear. This clonotype was sampled from a woman aged 55-70 years with acute or convalescent COVID-19. The CDR3 loop reads CASSRKETQYF. The CDR3 DNA follows: TGTGCCAGCAGCCGTAAAGAGACCCAGTACTTC.